Below, 4 T cell receptor beta chains from the same sample are listed, as sequenced in a study of T cells after yellow fever vaccination. TCRdb reprocessed the 5' RACE reads with MiXCR, giving one entry per CDR3 protein. Among about 120,000 distinct CDR3 sequences listed, 7.5% to 10% were seen once. Sequenced here: CD8+ T cells sorted from PBMCs, sampled on the day of the yellow fever booster vaccination. The receptors originated from a man aged 18 to 30 who received the YFV17D yellow fever vaccine.

There are many counts of this clonotype. The rearrangement links TRBV6-2 or TRBV6-3 to TRBJ1-5; D remains ambiguous. There are 13 residues in the CDR3. V shed 0 bases and J shed 4 bases, with 4 bases lying between them. Germline-derived CDR1 and CDR2 are MNHEY and SVGEGT. The CDR3 spells CASSYSRNQPQHF. The CDR3 nucleotides read TGTGCCAGCAGTTACTCGCGGAATCAGCCCCAGCATTTT.

The chain uses TRBV25-1 and TRBJ1-3; D not certain. There are 14 residues in the CDR3. V was trimmed by 10 bases and J by 0 bases, leaving 13 bases between them. CDR1 is MGHDK and CDR2 is SYGVNS in the germline V gene. CDR3 region: CAIQGTASGNTIYF. The CDR3 bases are TGTGCCATACAAGGAACAGCCTCTGGAAACACCATATATTTT.

The V call is TRBV12-3 or TRBV12-4, the J call TRBJ1-5; possibly TRBD1 for D (6 bases). The CDR3 sequence is 16 residues long. V was cut by 7 bases and J by 3 bases, with 19 bases left in between. The CDR3 is CASTLGGDDFNQPQHF. The CDR3 bases are TGTGCCAGCACCCTAGGGGGGGACGATTTCAATCAGCCCCAGCATTTT.

The V gene is TRBV27, the J gene TRBJ1-5, with 8 positions matching TRBD1. The germline CDR1 and CDR2 sequences are MNHEY and SMNVEV (reference sequence). This CDR3 region has 14 residues. J gave up 3 bases and V 7 bases, and 5 bases lay outside the gene matches. The CDR3 nucleotides are TGTGCCAGCACAGCGGACAGGGTCAATCAGCCCCAGCATTTT. It specifies CASTADRVNQPQHF.